The entry that follows covers one T cell receptor (beta chain) sequence. Its antigen remains unknown. The source of the sample is a study of blood T cells in healthy people across ages. A second PCR of about 6 to 12 cycles used a sample-barcoded 5' primer and a J-beta primer mix. TCRdb recomputed calls from the 5' RACE reads with MiXCR, one row per CDR3 protein. The table has some 670,000 distinct CDR3 sequences, 45% to 60% seen once. The people who gave samples were healthy Caucasians from Russia, aged roughly 6 to 100. Per germline, CDR1 ENHRY and CDR2 SYGVKD. The CDR3 totals 18 residues. V gave up 6 bases and J gave up 5 bases, with 26 bases separating them. Study results and caveats: Diversity of TCR beta correlated strongly with naive T cell percentage.

This receptor was taken from a woman over 75 in good health. Sequenced sample: blood. The gene calls are TRBV10-3 and TRBJ2-1; D unclear. CDR3 coding DNA: TGTGCCATCAGCGAAATGACTGCCCTGAGAACACCCAACAATGAGCAGTTCTTC. It specifies CAISEMTALRTPNNEQFF.